A single sample gave rise to the 10 T cell receptor beta chains below, sequenced in a study of CD8+ T cells in alopecia areata. cDNA serving as the sequencing template came from extracted, reverse transcribed RNA. The data were produced by immunoSEQ multiplex PCR, yet TCRdb's version contains in-frame clones alone and is incomplete. This sample has approximately 150,000 clones; 47% occur once, and the top ten carry approximately 7%. Sequencing was done on a sample of CD4+ T cells sorted from blood. The receptors here all came from a human donor with alopecia areata.

V is TRBV15 and J is TRBJ2-1; no definite D call. V lost 3 bases and J 7 bases, leaving 10 bases between the germline ends. The germline V gene encodes CDR1 LNHNV and CDR2 YYDKDF (reference sequence). CDR3 size: 13 residues. The CDR3 protein is CATSRGTLNEQFF. The CDR3, as DNA: TGTGCCACCAGCAGGGGCACACTTAATGAGCAGTTCTTC.

This rearrangement joins TRBV29-1 to TRBJ2-2, with 7 nucleotides matching TRBD2. The V segment lost 6 bases and the J segment 1 base; nucleotides outside the gene matches: 5. Germline V CDR1 and CDR2: SQVTM, ANQGSEA. The CDR3 spans 14 residues. CDR3 region: CSVSGGLNTGELFF. DNA for the CDR3: TGCAGCGTCTCGGGGGGACTGAACACCGGGGAGCTGTTTTTT.

A few counts support this clone. The rearrangement joins TRBV10-3 to TRBJ2-3; 9 bases match TRBD2. J was trimmed by 4 bases and V by 5 bases; bases with no gene match: 4. CDR1 ENHRY and CDR2 SYGVKD come from the germline V gene. The CDR3 is made up of 14 amino acids. CDR3 DNA sequence: TGTGCCATCAGTCCGGGACTAGCAGCAGATACGCAGTATTTT. It is translated as CAISPGLAADTQYF.

The chain recombines TRBV15 with TRBJ2-3; 9 bases agree with TRBD1. Germline V gene sequence: CDR1 LNHNV, CDR2 YYDKDF (reference sequence). Unmatched junction bases numbered 4, after V lost 0 bases and J lost 0 bases. The CDR3 covers 17 residues. CDR3 bases: TGTGCCACCAGCAGAGAGCGGGGACAGGGAAGCACAGATACGCAGTATTTT. Residues: CATSRERGQGSTDTQYF.

There are a few counts of this clone. This chain connects TRBV6-5 to TRBJ2-1; D may be TRBD1 or TRBD2 (5 bases each). From germline, CDR1 is MNHEY and CDR2 SVGAGI. CDR3 length: 11 amino acids. V was pared by 2 bases and J by 9 bases, with 5 bases between. The CDR3 DNA follows: TGTGCCAGCAGTTACGGGGGTGAGCAGTTCTTC. It encodes CASSYGGEQFF.

The CDR3 DNA is TGTGCCAGCTGTAGGGGGAATGTCTATGGCTACACCTTC. This codes for CASCRGNVYGYTF. The chain is built from TRBV6-6 and TRBJ1-2; perhaps TRBD1 as D (6 bases). CDR1 is MNHNY, CDR2 SVGAGI, per germline (reference sequence). The CDR3 has 13 residues. The V gene lost 8 bases and the J gene lost 4 bases, with 14 bases spanning the gap.

The V call is TRBV2, the J call TRBJ2-1; 8 bases align to TRBD1. Germline values: CDR1 SNHLY, CDR2 FYNNEI. The CDR3 contains 15 residues. The J segment lost 4 bases and the V segment lost 1 base, leaving 3 bases of the junction unmatched. In DNA, the CDR3 is TGTGCCAGCAGTGAAGGGACAGGGCCTTACAATGAGCAGTTCTTC. It encodes CASSEGTGPYNEQFF.

This clone was seen more than once but under ten times. The chain couples TRBV28 to TRBJ2-7; D perhaps matches TRBD1 (6 bases). The CDR3 runs 14 residues. The V end was cut by 6 bases, the J end by 2 bases, with 14 bases between. Germline assignment: CDR1 MDHEN and CDR2 SYDVKM. The CDR3 DNA sequence: TGTGCCAGCAGAACCGGGACAAATCCCTACGAGCAGTACTTC. This encodes CASRTGTNPYEQYF.

The chain recombines TRBV7-9 with TRBJ2-1; 12 nucleotides align to TRBD2. The CDR3 extends over 17 amino acids. CDR1 SEHNR and CDR2 FQNEAQ come from the germline V gene (reference sequence). V trimming: 1 base; J trimming: 7 bases; junction bases outside the gene matches: 8. The CDR3 here is CASSLGIFGTSGNEQFF. Written as DNA, the CDR3 is TGTGCCAGCAGCTTAGGGATTTTCGGGACTAGCGGGAATGAGCAGTTCTTC.

The chain combines TRBV15 with TRBJ2-5; no clear D gene. Trimming took 0 bases from V and 1 from J, leaving 9 bases between them. This CDR3 comprises 15 residues. From germline, CDR1 is LNHNV and CDR2 YYDKDF (reference sequence). This CDR3 is CATSRDLAGQETQYF. In nucleotides, the CDR3 is TGTGCCACCAGCAGAGATTTGGCAGGCCAAGAGACCCAGTACTTC. Filled out from reference TRBV15 and TRBJ2-5, the complete variable domain reads DAMVIQNPRYQVTQFGKPVTLSCSQTLNHNVMYWYQQKSSQAPKLLFHYYDKDFNNEADTPDNFQSRRPNTSFCFLDIRSPGLGDTAMYLCATSRDLAGQETQYFGPGTRLLVL.